The 15 T cell receptor beta chains listed next were all sequenced from one sample in a study of T cells expressing NK-cell markers. Each CDR3 protein gets one entry in TCRdb, which reprocessed the 5' RACE reads and gives no DNA. This listing includes 440,000 or so distinct CDR3 sequences. Sample: blood T cells: a sorted CD56 or NKG2C T cell subset, CD4+ or CD8+ T cells, or bulk PBMC T cells (not recorded which). These receptors were taken from a woman aged 18 to 75 in good health.

CDR3 region: CASSPEGSSGNTIYF. The genes are TRBV5-1 and TRBJ1-3. The CDR3 has 15 amino acids. The germline V gene encodes CDR1 SGHRS and CDR2 YFSETQ.

This chain links TRBV20-1 with TRBJ2-2; TCRdb lists TRBD1, though no DNA is available to test this call. The CDR3 covers 12 residues. The germline CDR1 and CDR2 sequences are DFQATT and SNEGSKA (reference sequence). CDR3 loop: CSARDGGAGLFF.

This sequence joins TRBV29-1 and TRBJ1-1. This CDR3 spans 13 amino acids. From germline, CDR1 is SQVTM and CDR2 ANQGSEA. The CDR3 loop reads CSVSYFTSSEAFF.

This chain joins TRBV5-1 and TRBJ2-1; the D gene TCRdb calls, TRBD1, cannot be checked with no DNA. The CDR3 has 17 residues. Germline CDR1 reads SGHRS; CDR2 reads YFSETQ. The CDR3: CASSLSLTGGSYNEQFF.

This clonotype is called medium-sized based on its frequency. The V call is TRBV29-1, the J call TRBJ2-1; TCRdb lists TRBD2, though no DNA is available to test this call. Germline assignment: CDR1 SQVTM and CDR2 ANQGSEA. This CDR3 comprises 14 residues. This chain's CDR3 is CSVVPSGSPNEQFF.

The chain recombines TRBV18 with TRBJ2-5; the TCRdb call, TRBD1, lacks DNA for checking. CDR1 and CDR2 (germline): KGHSH, LQKENI. This CDR3 spans 15 amino acids. The CDR3 sequence: CASSPWRGTQETQYF.

The chain carries TRBV24-1 and TRBJ1-1. This CDR3 has 13 residues. Per the germline V gene, CDR1 is KGHDR and CDR2 is SFDVKD. The CDR3 spells CATSDHRNTEAFF.

The genes are TRBV7-9 and TRBJ1-1; TCRdb proposes TRBD1, but this gene call is untestable without DNA. The germline V gene has CDR1 SEHNR and CDR2 FQNEAQ (reference sequence). CDR3 length equals 15 residues. This chain's CDR3 is CASSSASGVNTEAFF.

The chain uses TRBV5-1 and TRBJ2-2; the D gene TCRdb calls, TRBD2, cannot be checked with no DNA. Germline loops: CDR1 SGHRS, CDR2 YFSETQ. The CDR3 extends over 14 amino acids. The CDR3: CASSLRDSTGELFF.

This chain links TRBV5-6 with TRBJ2-3; TCRdb calls TRBD1, which cannot be checked without DNA. The CDR3 loop spans 16 amino acids. The germline CDR1 and CDR2 sequences are SGHDT and YYEEEE. The CDR3 protein is CASSFSGTEYTDTQYF. The whole variable domain, filled in from reference TRBV5-6 and TRBJ2-3, reads DAGVTQSPTHLIKTRGQQVTLRCSPKSGHDTVSWYQQALGQGPQFIFQYYEEEERQRGNFPDRFSGHQFPNYSSELNVNALLLGDSALYLCASSFSGTEYTDTQYFGPGTRLTVL.

The V call is TRBV24-1, the J call TRBJ2-1; absent DNA, TCRdb's TRBD2 call cannot be checked. CDR3 length equals 14 residues. Germline V gene sequence: CDR1 KGHDR, CDR2 SFDVKD. CDR3 in amino acids: CATSDSPPDNEQFF.

This chain connects TRBV12-3 or TRBV12-4 to TRBJ2-3; no DNA is available, so the TRBD2 call from TCRdb remains unchecked. The CDR3 consists of 14 residues. The CDR3 loop reads CASSFAGPADTQYF.

The chain is built from TRBV6-6 and TRBJ2-7. CDR1 MNHNY and CDR2 SVGAGI come from the germline V gene (reference sequence). This CDR3 spans 13 amino acids. The CDR3 sequence is CASSWGTTYEQYF.

The V and J genes are TRBV7-9 and TRBJ2-3. The CDR3 is 13 amino acids. The V gene's germline CDR1 is SEHNR and CDR2 FQNEAQ (reference sequence). The CDR3 protein is CASSLEVPDTQYF.

This chain uses TRBV28 with TRBJ2-1; TCRdb calls TRBD2, which cannot be checked without DNA. Germline CDR1 and CDR2: MDHEN and SYDVKM. This CDR3 is built from 16 residues. CDR3 amino acids: CASSLVVTSVSNEQFF. The full variable domain, in which reference TRBV28 and TRBJ2-1 provide the parts outside the CDR3, is DVKVTQSSRYLVKRTGEKVFLECVQDMDHENMFWYRQDPGLGLRLIYFSYDVKMKEKGDIPEGYSVSREKKERFSLILESASTNQTSMYLCASSLVVTSVSNEQFFGPGTRLTVL.